These T cell receptor beta chains were read from a single sample in a study of Graves' ophthalmopathy and Graves' hyperthyroidism. TCRdb recomputed calls from the multiplex PCR reads with MiXCR, one row per CDR3 protein. The table shows 350,000 to 400,000 distinct CDR3 sequences, with roughly 15% occurring only once. Material: peripheral blood. These receptors originate from a woman in her late teens or twenties with stable Graves' hyperthyroidism. The CDR3 runs from the conserved cysteine through the conserved F or W. Each record gives: V gene, J gene, clone size, D gene, CDR3 protein, CDR3 DNA. D genes are given only for firm matches. A clone size is listed for some rows: how often the clone was seen (once, few, many), or a class if it is expanded.

v_call: TRBV5-1
j_call: TRBJ1-2
clone_size: many
d_call: NA
cdr3_aa: CASSLGGENYGYTF
cdr3_nt: TGCGCCAGCAGCTTGGGGGGGGAAAACTATGGCTACACCTTC

v_call: TRBV29-1
j_call: TRBJ2-4
clone_size: many
d_call: NA
cdr3_aa: CSVGGPQSKLAKNIQYF
cdr3_nt: TGCAGCGTTGGGGGGCCCCAGTCTAAGCTAGCCAAAAACATTCAGTACTTC

v_call: TRBV5-1
j_call: TRBJ2-7
clone_size: many
d_call: NA
cdr3_aa: CASSLKDSPYEQYF
cdr3_nt: TGCGCCAGCAGCTTGAAGGACTCCCCCTACGAGCAGTACTTC

v_call: TRBV3-1
j_call: TRBJ1-1
clone_size: NA
d_call: NA
cdr3_aa: CASSQERARGGTEAFF
cdr3_nt: TGTGCCAGCAGCCAAGAGAGGGCCCGCGGGGGCACTGAAGCTTTCTTT

v_call: TRBV6-5
j_call: TRBJ2-5
clone_size: many
d_call: TRBD1
cdr3_aa: CASSYGQATQETQYF
cdr3_nt: TGTGCCAGCAGTTACGGACAGGCAACCCAAGAGACCCAGTACTTC

v_call: TRBV25-1
j_call: TRBJ1-1
clone_size: many
d_call: NA
cdr3_aa: CASSESGHTEAFF
cdr3_nt: TGTGCCAGCAGTGAATCCGGCCACACTGAAGCTTTCTTT

v_call: TRBV7-2
j_call: TRBJ2-5
clone_size: NA
d_call: TRBD1
cdr3_aa: CASSSRRQGYQETQYF
cdr3_nt: TGTGCCAGCAGCTCCCGGCGACAGGGATACCAAGAGACCCAGTACTTC

v_call: TRBV12-3/TRBV12-4
j_call: TRBJ1-1
clone_size: many
d_call: NA
cdr3_aa: CASSFPPGAEAFF
cdr3_nt: TGTGCCAGCAGTTTTCCTCCAGGGGCTGAAGCTTTCTTT

v_call: TRBV5-6
j_call: TRBJ2-3
clone_size: NA
d_call: TRBD2
cdr3_aa: CASRLQRGGQDTQYF
cdr3_nt: TGTGCCAGCAGGCTTCAGCGGGGGGGCCAAGATACGCAGTATTTT

v_call: TRBV7-8
j_call: TRBJ2-2
clone_size: NA
d_call: NA
cdr3_aa: CASSLEDRTYTGELFF
cdr3_nt: TGTGCCAGCAGCTTAGAAGACCGCACTTACACCGGGGAGCTGTTTTTT

v_call: TRBV6-1
j_call: TRBJ1-2
clone_size: many
d_call: TRBD1
cdr3_aa: CASSVPTGGFYGYTF
cdr3_nt: TGTGCCAGCAGTGTACCTACAGGGGGCTTTTATGGCTACACCTTC

v_call: TRBV11-2
j_call: TRBJ1-5
clone_size: many
d_call: NA
cdr3_aa: CASSRERITRGQPQHF
cdr3_nt: TGTGCCAGCAGTCGCGAAAGAATCACGAGGGGTCAGCCCCAGCATTTT

v_call: TRBV6-1
j_call: TRBJ1-1
clone_size: many
d_call: NA
cdr3_aa: CASSEAGRNTEAFF
cdr3_nt: TGTGCCAGCAGTGAAGCAGGACGGAACACTGAAGCTTTCTTT

v_call: TRBV6-2/TRBV6-3
j_call: TRBJ2-7
clone_size: many
d_call: NA
cdr3_aa: CASSGPPVYEQYF
cdr3_nt: TGTGCCTCCTCTGGACCGCCTGTCTACGAGCAGTACTTC

v_call: TRBV7-8
j_call: TRBJ2-5
clone_size: many
d_call: NA
cdr3_aa: CASSLQGKTQYF
cdr3_nt: TGTGCCAGCAGCTTACAGGGAAAGACCCAGTACTTC

v_call: TRBV2
j_call: TRBJ1-2
clone_size: many
d_call: TRBD1
cdr3_aa: CASSDRTGGYGYTF
cdr3_nt: TGTGCCAGCAGTGACCGGACAGGGGGCTATGGCTACACCTTC

v_call: TRBV12-3/TRBV12-4
j_call: TRBJ1-1
clone_size: few
d_call: NA
cdr3_aa: CASTPQGLNTEAFF
cdr3_nt: TGTGCCAGCACCCCACAGGGTTTGAACACTGAAGCTTTCTTT

v_call: TRBV20-1
j_call: TRBJ1-1
clone_size: many
d_call: NA
cdr3_aa: CSASSGILSGTEAFF
cdr3_nt: TGCAGTGCTAGTTCGGGGATCTTGAGCGGCACTGAAGCTTTCTTT

v_call: TRBV6-5
j_call: TRBJ1-2
clone_size: many
d_call: NA
cdr3_aa: CASTQDPGYGYTF
cdr3_nt: TGTGCCAGCACCCAGGACCCGGGCTATGGCTACACCTTC

v_call: TRBV7-9
j_call: TRBJ2-2
clone_size: few
d_call: NA
cdr3_aa: CASTEPQGNTGELFF
cdr3_nt: TGTGCCAGCACGGAACCACAGGGGAACACCGGGGAGCTGTTTTTT

v_call: TRBV5-1
j_call: TRBJ2-2
clone_size: many
d_call: NA
cdr3_aa: CASSLFTGELFF
cdr3_nt: TGCGCCAGCAGCTTGTTCACCGGGGAGCTGTTTTTT

v_call: TRBV11-2
j_call: TRBJ1-6
clone_size: NA
d_call: TRBD1
cdr3_aa: CASSQNRGRGSPLHF
cdr3_nt: TGTGCCAGCAGCCAGAACAGGGGAAGGGGTTCACCCCTCCACTTT

v_call: TRBV4-1
j_call: TRBJ2-5
clone_size: many
d_call: TRBD2
cdr3_aa: CASSQDKSGTTKTQYF
cdr3_nt: TGCGCCAGCAGCCAAGATAAGAGCGGGACTACGAAGACCCAGTACTTC

v_call: TRBV12-3/TRBV12-4
j_call: TRBJ1-2
clone_size: NA
d_call: NA
cdr3_aa: CASSLDRGLKGYTF
cdr3_nt: TGTGCCAGCAGTTTAGATCGGGGTTTGAAGGGCTACACCTTC

v_call: TRBV12-3/TRBV12-4
j_call: TRBJ1-1
clone_size: many
d_call: NA
cdr3_aa: CASSLTRVGANTEAFF
cdr3_nt: TGTGCCAGCAGTTTAACGAGGGTAGGGGCGAACACTGAAGCTTTCTTT

v_call: TRBV19
j_call: TRBJ2-7
clone_size: NA
d_call: NA
cdr3_aa: CASSTSGKSSYEQYF
cdr3_nt: TGTGCCAGTAGTACCTCCGGAAAGAGCTCCTACGAGCAGTACTTC

v_call: TRBV6-2/TRBV6-3
j_call: TRBJ2-2
clone_size: many
d_call: TRBD2
cdr3_aa: CASSSAGGNPSNTGELFF
cdr3_nt: TGTGCCAGCAGTTCCGCGGGGGGCAACCCATCGAACACCGGGGAGCTGTTTTTT

v_call: TRBV20-1
j_call: TRBJ2-7
clone_size: NA
d_call: NA
cdr3_aa: CSAPRDLYEQYF
cdr3_nt: TGCAGTGCGCCCCGGGACCTCTACGAGCAGTACTTC

v_call: TRBV12-3/TRBV12-4
j_call: TRBJ1-5
clone_size: many
d_call: TRBD1
cdr3_aa: CASSRGGGSPNPPQHF
cdr3_nt: TGTGCCAGCAGCCGAGGAGGGGGCTCCCCGAATCCGCCCCAGCATTTT